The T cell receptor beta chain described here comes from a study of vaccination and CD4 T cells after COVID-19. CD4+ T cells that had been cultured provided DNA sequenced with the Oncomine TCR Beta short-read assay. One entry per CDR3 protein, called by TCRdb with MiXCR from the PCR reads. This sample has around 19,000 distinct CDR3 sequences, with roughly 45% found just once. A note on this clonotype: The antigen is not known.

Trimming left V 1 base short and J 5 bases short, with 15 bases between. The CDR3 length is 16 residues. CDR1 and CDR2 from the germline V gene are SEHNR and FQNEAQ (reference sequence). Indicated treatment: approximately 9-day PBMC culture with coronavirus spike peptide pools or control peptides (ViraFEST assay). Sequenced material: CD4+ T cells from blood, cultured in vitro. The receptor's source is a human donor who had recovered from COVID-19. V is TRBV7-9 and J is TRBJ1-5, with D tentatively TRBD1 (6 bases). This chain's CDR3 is CASSLVTSGADQPQHF. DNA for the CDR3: TGTGCCAGCAGCTTAGTTACGTCAGGGGCGGATCAGCCCCAGCATTTT. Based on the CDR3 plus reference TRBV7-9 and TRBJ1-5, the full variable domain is DTGVSQNPRHKITKRGQNVTFRCDPISEHNRLYWYRQTLGQGPEFLTYFQNEAQLEKSRLLSDRFSAERPKGSFSTLEIQRTEQGDSAMYLCASSLVTSGADQPQHFGDGTRLSIL.